A selection of T cell receptor beta chains follows, all from one sample in a study of blood T cell repertoires in COVID-19. TCRdb's copy holds only in-frame clones and misses some; the assay was immunoSEQ multiplex PCR. The data show around 230,000 clones, nearly 90% seen once. Sequencing was performed on PBMCs or T cells enriched from blood (not recorded which). The receptors originated from a woman between 25 and 40 years old with acute COVID-19. The CDR3 runs from the conserved cysteine through the conserved F or W. Each record gives: CDR3 DNA, CDR3 protein, D gene, clone size, V gene, J gene. D genes are given only for firm matches. Expanded clones get a size class; other rows say once, few or many, or leave the size out.

TGTGCTAGTGGTTTCCACTCAACTAATGAAAAACTGTTTTTT	CASGFHSTNEKLFF	-	-	TRBV12-5	TRBJ1-4
TGTGCCAGGCCCCTACAGGGGTCCTACGAGCAGTACTTC	CARPLQGSYEQYF	TRBD1	-	TRBV12-3/TRBV12-4	TRBJ2-7
TGCGCCAGCAGCTCACAGGGTGGAGAGAACACTGAAGCTTTCTTT	CASSSQGGENTEAFF	-	-	TRBV5-1	TRBJ1-1
TGTGCCAGCAGCGGATCGACAGTTCCCCAAGAGACCCAGTACTTC	CASSGSTVPQETQYF	-	-	TRBV9	TRBJ2-5
TGTGCCAGCAGCCAATCTCCCCGCACTGAAGCTTTCTTT	CASSQSPRTEAFF	-	few	TRBV14	TRBJ1-1
TGTGCCAGCAGCTCGTTGGGCAACAGGGGGCTCTACGAGCAGTACTTC	CASSSLGNRGLYEQYF	TRBD1	-	TRBV5-8	TRBJ2-7
TGTGCCAGCAGTTTATCTGTTGGACAGGGAGTTCTTGACTATGGCTACACCTTC	CASSLSVGQGVLDYGYTF	TRBD1	once	TRBV28	TRBJ1-2
TGTGCCAGCAGTTTTCGCCAGGGAGAGACCCAGTACTTC	CASSFRQGETQYF	-	-	TRBV12-3/TRBV12-4	TRBJ2-5
TGTGCCAGCAGCTGGAGGGTTGGAAACACCATATATTTT	CASSWRVGNTIYF	-	once	TRBV7-2	TRBJ1-3
TGTGCCAGCAGCTTAACGGGAGGTGGAGGCTACACCTTC	CASSLTGGGGYTF	-	once	TRBV7-2	TRBJ1-2
TGTGCCAGCAGCTTAACCCCGCAGGGAATGGTGGAGACCCAGTACTTC	CASSLTPQGMVETQYF	-	once	TRBV7-8	TRBJ2-5
TGTGCCAGCAGCAGGGACGGCTACAATGAGCAGTTCTTC	CASSRDGYNEQFF	-	-	TRBV7-9	TRBJ2-1
TGCGCCAGCAGCTCGGTTGCGGGGGAGACCCAGTACTTC	CASSSVAGETQYF	-	-	TRBV5-1	TRBJ2-5
TGTGCCAGCAGCCAAGATCATAGCTCCTACAATGAGCAGTTCTTC	CASSQDHSSYNEQFF	-	-	TRBV3-1/TRBV3-2	TRBJ2-1